This T cell receptor (beta chain) was identified during a study of T cell repertoires in cytomegalovirus infection. Across the study: Well-studied HLA-B-restricted epitopes and recently identified HLA-C-restricted epitopes of CMV were both used in the study. Evidence of both CMV infection and a matching HLA type came from public TCR beta signatures. General study results and limits: The study found HLA-C-restricted CMV-specific TCR beta clonotypes dominating the ex vivo response.

Comments on this clonotype: Its cognate antigen is unknown.

Germline V CDR1 and CDR2: SGHRS, YFSETQ. The germline V and J ends were trimmed by 3 bases and 6 bases, with 18 bases remaining between them. CDR3 length equals 16 residues. TCRdb independently ran MiXCR on the reads; one entry per CDR3 protein. Of about 830,000 distinct CDR3 sequences listed, approximately 32% are singletons. This sequence was found in a human donor in good health (CMV status not recorded). Some clones in this sample may be carry-over from other donors' samples. V is TRBV5-1 and J is TRBJ1-4; D uncertain. This sample comprised cultured CD8+ T cells from PBMCs, obtained from culture after CMV antigen stimulation. The CDR3 region has the DNA TGCGCCAGCAGCTCGAACAACCGGGAGGTGGATGAAAAACTGTTTTTT. Its translation is CASSSNNREVDEKLFF. The entire variable domain, with the rest obtained from reference TRBV5-1 and TRBJ1-4, is as follows: KAGVTQTPRYLIKTRGQQVTLSCSPISGHRSVSWYQQTPGQGLQFLFEYFSETQRNKGNFPGRFSGRQFSNSRSEMNVSTLELGDSALYLCASSSNNREVDEKLFFGSGTQLSVL.